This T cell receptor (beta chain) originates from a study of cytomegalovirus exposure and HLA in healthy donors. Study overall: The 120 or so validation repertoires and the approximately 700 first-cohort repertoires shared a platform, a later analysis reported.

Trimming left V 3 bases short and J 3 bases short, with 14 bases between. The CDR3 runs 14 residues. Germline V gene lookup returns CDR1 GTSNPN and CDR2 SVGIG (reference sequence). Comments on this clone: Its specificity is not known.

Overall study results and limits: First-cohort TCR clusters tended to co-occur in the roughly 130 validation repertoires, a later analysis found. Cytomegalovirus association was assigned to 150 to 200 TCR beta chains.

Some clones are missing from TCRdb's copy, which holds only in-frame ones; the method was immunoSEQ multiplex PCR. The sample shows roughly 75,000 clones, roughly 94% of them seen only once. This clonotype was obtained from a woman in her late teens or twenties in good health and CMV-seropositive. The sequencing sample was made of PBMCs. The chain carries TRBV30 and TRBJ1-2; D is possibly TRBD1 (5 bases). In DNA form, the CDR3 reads TGTGCCTGGAGGAAGGGCGGGGGGGACTATGGCTACACCTTC. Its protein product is CAWRKGGGDYGYTF. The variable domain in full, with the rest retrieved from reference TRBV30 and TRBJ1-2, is SQTIHQWPATLVQPVGSPLSLECTVEGTSNPNLYWYRQAAGRGLQLLFYSVGIGQISSEVPQNLSASRPQDRQFILSSKKLLLSDSGFYLCAWRKGGGDYGYTFGSGTRLTVV.